The 15 T cell receptor beta chains in this list originate from one sample, sequenced in a study of cytomegalovirus exposure and HLA in healthy donors. This PCR relied on a set of 60 Vbeta primers and 13 Jbeta primers. Clones were sequenced by immunoSEQ multiplex PCR, and TCRdb holds only the in-frame ones, with some missing. This table has 170,000 or so clones, more than 60% appearing once. Material: PBMCs. The receptors were gathered from a woman aged 55-69 years in good health and CMV-seropositive.

This clone was seen once. V gene TRBV7-6 combines with J gene TRBJ1-6, with 8 bases that match TRBD1. Germline V CDR1 and CDR2: SGHVS, FNYEAQ. The CDR3 is 13 amino acids. V was clipped by 5 bases and J by 7 bases; unmatched bases: 1. This chain's CDR3 is CASSPGGNSPLHF. The CDR3 region has the DNA TGTGCCAGCAGCCCAGGGGGCAATTCACCCCTCCACTTT. The whole variable domain, remainder taken from reference TRBV7-6 and TRBJ1-6, is GAGVSQSPRYKVTKRGQDVALRCDPISGHVSLYWYRQALGQGPEFLTYFNYEAQQDKSGLPNDRFSAERPEGSISTLTIQRTEQRDSAMYRCASSPGGNSPLHFGNGTRLTVT.

This clone was seen a few times. The V gene is TRBV27, the J gene TRBJ2-2; D is perhaps TRBD2 (6 bases). The CDR3 totals 16 residues. V lost 1 base and J 6 bases, leaving 15 bases between the germline ends. Germline CDR1 reads MNHEY; CDR2 reads SMNVEV (reference sequence). The CDR3 DNA reads TGTGCCAGCAGTTTATGGGGCGGGAATGTTGCCGGGGAGCTGTTTTTT. Translating gives CASSLWGGNVAGELFF.

This clone was picked up one time. The chain uses TRBV2 and TRBJ2-1; D gene ambiguous. The CDR3 has 13 amino acids. V lost 4 bases, J lost 5 bases, and 9 bases lay in between. In germline, CDR1 is SNHLY, CDR2 FYNNEI. CDR3 in amino acids: CASSVVQNNEQFF. DNA for the CDR3: TGTGCCAGCAGTGTGGTACAGAACAATGAGCAGTTCTTC.

The chain is built from TRBV11-2 and TRBJ1-2; D perhaps matches TRBD1 (6 bases). The germline V gene encodes CDR1 SGHAT and CDR2 FQNNGV. Trimming shortened V by 4 bases and J by 1 base, and 19 bases separated the two germline ends. The CDR3 contains 17 residues. This CDR3 reads CASSSINLKQGNYGYTF. In nucleotides, the CDR3 is TGTGCCAGCAGCTCTATTAACCTAAAACAGGGTAACTATGGCTACACCTTC.

The chain uses TRBV5-1 and TRBJ2-7; 7 positions agree with TRBD2. The CDR3 contains 15 residues. Losses at the gene ends were 1 base for V and 2 bases for J; bases not matched to a gene: 6. CDR1 and CDR2 from the germline V gene are SGHRS and YFSETQ. CDR3 protein: CASSLTSAAPYEQYF. CDR3 DNA: TGCGCCAGCAGCTTGACTAGCGCGGCCCCCTACGAGCAGTACTTC.

The chain carries TRBV14 and TRBJ2-7; possibly TRBD1 for D (6 bases). The CDR3 consists of 13 residues. Germline V CDR1 and CDR2: SGHDN, FVKESK. With 3 bases removed from V and 3 bases from J, the gap between germline ends came to 9 bases. In DNA, the CDR3 is TGTGCCAGCAGCCAGGGACATCGCTACGAGCAGTACTTC. Its protein is CASSQGHRYEQYF. The complete variable domain, with remaining parts taken from reference TRBV14 and TRBJ2-7, reads EAGVTQFPSHSVIEKGQTVTLRCDPISGHDNLYWYRRVMGKEIKFLLHFVKESKQDESGMPNNRFLAERTGGTYSTLKVQPAELEDSGVYFCASSQGHRYEQYFGPGTRLTVT.

CDR3: CASSYFGQGANSPLHF. The CDR3 DNA follows: TGTGCCAGCAGTTACTTTGGACAGGGGGCTAATTCACCCCTCCACTTT. The V gene is TRBV6-5, the J gene TRBJ1-6, with 11 positions matching TRBD1. Looked up from germline, CDR1 is MNHEY and CDR2 is SVGAGI. Losses at the gene ends were 1 base for V and 6 bases for J; bases not matched to a gene: 2. This CDR3 has 16 amino acids.

The chain employs TRBV5-6 and TRBJ2-5, with 8 bases that match TRBD1. J was trimmed by 2 bases and V by 2 bases; bases with no gene match: 8. There are 16 residues in the CDR3. Germline V lookup: CDR1 SGHDT, CDR2 YYEEEE. CDR3 loop: CASSFPSGGLQETQYF. CDR3 coding DNA: TGTGCCAGCAGCTTCCCTTCAGGGGGCCTACAAGAGACCCAGTACTTC.

The chain employs TRBV19 and TRBJ1-2; tentatively, D is TRBD1 (6 bases). V lost 6 bases to trimming and J lost 7 bases, with 12 bases between them. Looked up from germline, CDR1 is LNHDA and CDR2 is SQIVND (reference sequence). The CDR3 extends over 12 amino acids. The CDR3 region is CASSGDRFGYTF. CDR3 nucleotides: TGTGCCAGTAGCGGAGACAGGTTTGGCTACACCTTC. Supplemented by reference TRBV19 and TRBJ1-2, the full variable domain reads DGGITQSPKYLFRKEGQNVTLSCEQNLNHDAMYWYRQDPGQGLRLIYYSQIVNDFQKGDIAEGYSVSREKKESFPLTVTSAQKNPTAFYLCASSGDRFGYTFGSGTRLTVV.

The rearrangement joins TRBV30 to TRBJ1-6; tentatively, D is TRBD1 (6 bases). V was cut by 4 bases and J by 5 bases, with 9 bases left in between. The CDR3 spans 13 residues. In germline, CDR1 is GTSNPN, CDR2 SVGIG (reference sequence). This CDR3 reads CAWKGTHNSPLHF. The CDR3 DNA follows: TGTGCCTGGAAAGGGACACATAATTCACCCCTCCACTTT.

V is TRBV7-9 and J is TRBJ1-6; D is undetermined. Looked up from germline, CDR1 is SEHNR and CDR2 is FQNEAQ (reference sequence). Trimming removed 3 bases from V and 0 bases from J, with 9 bases in between. This CDR3 region has 16 residues. CDR3 DNA sequence: TGTGCCAGCAGCTTGGGAGTGAGCTCCTATAATTCACCCCTCCACTTT. It yields the protein CASSLGVSSYNSPLHF. Drawing the rest from reference TRBV7-9 and TRBJ1-6, the complete variable domain is DTGVSQNPRHKITKRGQNVTFRCDPISEHNRLYWYRQTLGQGPEFLTYFQNEAQLEKSRLLSDRFSAERPKGSFSTLEIQRTEQGDSAMYLCASSLGVSSYNSPLHFGNGTRLTVT.

The genes are TRBV6-1 and TRBJ1-2; D gene uncertain. The germline CDR1 and CDR2 sequences are MNHNS and SASEGT. V was clipped by 11 bases and J by 8 bases, with 12 bases between them. This CDR3 comprises 10 residues. CDR3 sequence reads: CASFMGGYTF. The CDR3 DNA sequence: TGTGCCTCCTTCATGGGCGGCTACACCTTC.

This sequence joins TRBV30 and TRBJ2-7; 7 positions agree with TRBD1. J was trimmed by 7 bases and V by 5 bases; bases with no gene match: 5. Germline CDR1 GTSNPN, CDR2 SVGIG (reference sequence). This CDR3 has 11 amino acids. The CDR3 DNA reads TGTGCCTGGCAGACAGGGTGGGAGCAGTACTTC. This codes for CAWQTGWEQYF. Filled out from reference TRBV30 and TRBJ2-7, the complete variable domain reads SQTIHQWPATLVQPVGSPLSLECTVEGTSNPNLYWYRQAAGRGLQLLFYSVGIGQISSEVPQNLSASRPQDRQFILSSKKLLLSDSGFYLCAWQTGWEQYFGPGTRLTVT.

The CDR3 here is CASSPSGAGGRYEQFF. DNA for the CDR3: TGTGCCAGCAGCCCGTCTGGGGCGGGGGGGCGATATGAGCAGTTCTTC. The V and J genes are TRBV6-4 and TRBJ2-1, with 9 bases that match TRBD2. Germline CDR1 reads MRHNA; CDR2 reads SNTAGT. The CDR3 extends over 16 amino acids. Trimming at V came to 6 bases and at J to 8 bases, leaving 14 bases not matched to a gene.

The chain couples TRBV7-7 to TRBJ2-5; D is perhaps TRBD1 (5 bases). The CDR3 loop spans 14 amino acids. V lost 5 bases and J 2 bases, leaving 12 bases between the germline ends. Germline CDR1 reads SSHAT; CDR2 reads FNYEAQ (reference sequence). The CDR3, as DNA: TGTGCCAGCAGCACCCAAGGGGTTCAAGAGACCCAGTACTTC. Amino acid sequence: CASSTQGVQETQYF.